This T cell receptor beta chain comes out of a study of OX40 agonist ivuxolimab in advanced cancers. Blood sampling took place at baseline, cycle 4 day 1, and cycle 7 day 1. The CDR3 loop spans 15 amino acids. Germline V gene lookup returns CDR1 SEHNR and CDR2 FQNEAQ (reference sequence). The V gene lost 6 bases and the J gene lost 2 bases, with 16 bases spanning the gap. The table came from immunoSEQ multiplex PCR; TCRdb's copy has only in-frame clones and leaves some out. The table has about 63,000 clones, roughly nine tenths seen once. The TCR originated in an adult with an advanced solid tumor such as melanoma, head and neck, liver or kidney cancer. This rearrangement joins TRBV7-9 to TRBJ1-1, with D possibly being TRBD1 (6 bases). Sequenced here: CD4+ or CD8+ T cells sorted from blood, sampled in a trial of the OX40 agonist ivuxolimab. CDR3 sequence reads: CASSFPRGGNTEAFF. The CDR3 coding sequence is TGTGCCAGCAGTTTCCCGAGGGGGGGTAACACTGAAGCTTTCTTT.